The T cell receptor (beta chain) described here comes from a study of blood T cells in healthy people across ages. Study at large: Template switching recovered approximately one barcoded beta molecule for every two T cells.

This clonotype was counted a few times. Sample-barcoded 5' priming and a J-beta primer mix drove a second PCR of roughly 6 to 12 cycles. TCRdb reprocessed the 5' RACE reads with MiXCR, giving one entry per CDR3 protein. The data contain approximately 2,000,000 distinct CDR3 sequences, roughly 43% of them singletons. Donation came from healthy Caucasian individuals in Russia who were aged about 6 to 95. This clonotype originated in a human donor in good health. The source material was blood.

In nucleotides, the CDR3 is TGTGCCAGCAGTGAAGCTCGGCAGGCTCTCCTCTACGAGCAGTACTTC. Translating gives CASSEARQALLYEQYF. This chain uses TRBV2 with TRBJ2-7; the D is unclear. This CDR3 is 16 amino acids long. Trimming took off 0 bases at V and 3 bases at J, with 15 bases between the two ends. Germline V lookup: CDR1 SNHLY, CDR2 FYNNEI. Drawing the rest from reference TRBV2 and TRBJ2-7, the complete variable domain is EPEVTQTPSHQVTQMGQEVILRCVPISNHLYFYWYRQILGQKVEFLVSFYNNEISEKSEIFDDQFSVERPDGSNFTLKIRSTKLEDSAMYFCASSEARQALLYEQYFGPGTRLTVT.